The 3 T cell receptor beta chains below all came from one sample that was sequenced in a study of T cell responses to AZD1222 COVID-19 vaccine. Sequenced by immunoSEQ multiplex PCR; TCRdb stores in-frame clones only, minus some. Of around 67,000 clones listed, approximately 81% are singletons. The sample was peripheral blood, taken on day 0 of AZD1222 vaccination. The source of these receptors is an adult in good health.

The J gene is TRBJ1-2, the V gene TRBV6-5; D remains ambiguous. CDR1 and CDR2 from the germline V gene are MNHEY and SVGAGI. The CDR3 has 12 amino acids. Trimming removed 7 bases at V and 8 bases at J, with 14 bases between. The CDR3 loop reads CASKADISGYTF. CDR3 DNA: TGTGCCAGCAAAGCCGACATAAGCGGCTACACCTTC.

The rearrangement uses TRBV7-8 and TRBJ1-6, with a tentative D call TRBD1 (6 bases). The V gene lost 6 bases and the J gene lost 5 bases, with 11 bases spanning the gap. This CDR3 region has 14 residues. The V gene's germline CDR1 is SGHVS and CDR2 FQNEAQ. CDR3: CASSRYRDNSPLHF. The CDR3 DNA reads as TGTGCCAGCAGTCGTTACAGGGATAATTCACCCCTCCACTTT.

The chain uses TRBV7-9 and TRBJ1-2; 8 nucleotides align to TRBD1. The CDR3 sequence is 14 residues long. V trimming: 6 bases; J trimming: 4 bases; junction bases outside the gene matches: 7. Germline V CDR1 and CDR2: SEHNR, FQNEAQ (reference sequence). CDR3: CASRPQGGSYGYTF. CDR3 bases: TGTGCCAGCAGACCACAGGGGGGCAGCTATGGCTACACCTTC.